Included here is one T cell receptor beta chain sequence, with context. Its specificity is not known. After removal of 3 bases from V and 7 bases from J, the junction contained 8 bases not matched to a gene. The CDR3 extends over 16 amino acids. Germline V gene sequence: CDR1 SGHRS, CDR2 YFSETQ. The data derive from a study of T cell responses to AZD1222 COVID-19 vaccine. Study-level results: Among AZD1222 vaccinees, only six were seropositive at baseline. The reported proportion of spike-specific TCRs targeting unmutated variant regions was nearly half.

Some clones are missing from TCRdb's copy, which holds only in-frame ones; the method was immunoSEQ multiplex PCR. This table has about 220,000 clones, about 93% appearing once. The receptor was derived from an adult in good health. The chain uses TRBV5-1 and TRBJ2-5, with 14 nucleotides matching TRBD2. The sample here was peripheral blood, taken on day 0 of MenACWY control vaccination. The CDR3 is CASSWRLAGGPVTQYF. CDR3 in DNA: TGCGCCAGCAGCTGGAGACTAGCGGGGGGGCCCGTGACCCAGTACTTC.